These T cell receptor beta chains were read from a single sample in a study of T-cell reconstitution after alpha-beta-depleted transplantation in children. TCRdb redid the calling of the PCR reads with MiXCR, one entry per CDR3 protein. Here the sample spans about 590,000 distinct CDR3 sequences, 10% to 15% being singletons. Sequencing used PBMCs, mostly from graft donor cells, obtained 360 days after TCRalphabeta/CD19-depleted stem cell transplant. Receptors originate from a male patient younger than 18 who had a stem cell transplant for acute myeloid leukemia, so the T cells may come from the graft donor. Both conserved end residues are part of each CDR3. The order of the fields is J gene, V gene, D gene, clone size, CDR3 protein, CDR3 DNA. The D gene is left open where the match is weak. Size values are once, few and many counts, or a class for expanded clones, and some rows have none.

TRBJ1-1 TRBV4-2 . . CASSQEWGRMNTEAFF TGTGCCAGCAGCCAAGAATGGGGAAGGATGAACACTGAAGCTTTCTTT
TRBJ2-1 TRBV6-1 . . CASRRDPSYNEQFF TGTGCCAGCAGGCGGGACCCCTCCTACAATGAGCAGTTCTTC
TRBJ2-7 TRBV7-6 TRBD2 . CASSSLAGLGEQYF TGTGCCAGCAGCTCCCTAGCGGGGCTCGGCGAGCAGTACTTC
TRBJ2-7 TRBV7-2 TRBD2 . CASSLKRGAGTYEQYF TGTGCCAGCAGCTTAAAGCGGGGGGCAGGGACCTACGAGCAGTACTTC
TRBJ2-4 TRBV29-1 . many CSVEGQRGVKNIQYF TGCAGCGTTGAGGGACAGAGGGGGGTCAAAAACATTCAGTACTTC
TRBJ2-2 TRBV7-7 TRBD2 few CASRVTSGGNTGELFF TGTGCTAGCAGGGTTACTAGCGGAGGGAACACCGGGGAGCTGTTTTTT
TRBJ2-7 TRBV5-1 . many CASSRSVDYEQYF TGCGCCAGCAGCCGATCCGTCGACTACGAGCAGTACTTC
TRBJ2-1 TRBV20-1 TRBD2 . CGPSGTSGTYNEQFF TGCGGCCCGTCCGGGACTAGCGGTACCTACAATGAGCAGTTCTTC
TRBJ2-7 TRBV12-3/TRBV12-4 . many CASSLTSGSGYEQYF TGTGCCAGCAGTTTAACAAGCGGGTCGGGGTACGAGCAGTACTTC
TRBJ2-2 TRBV11-1 TRBD2 few CASSPRLAGRTGELFF TGTGCCAGCAGCCCACGACTAGCGGGGAGGACCGGGGAGCTGTTTTTT
TRBJ2-4 TRBV28 TRBD2 few CASSTTSGLPKNIQYF TGTGCCAGCAGTACGACTAGCGGCCTCCCCAAAAACATTCAGTACTTC
TRBJ2-3 TRBV3-1 TRBD2 many CASSQGTSSDTDTQYF TGTGCCAGCAGCCAAGGGACTAGCAGTGACACAGATACGCAGTATTTT
TRBJ2-2 TRBV5-1 . . CASSSVRTTNTGELFF TGCGCCAGCAGCTCCGTCAGGACAACGAACACCGGGGAGCTGTTTTTT
TRBJ2-6 TRBV7-3 . few CASSSRVAGANVLTF TGTGCCAGCAGCTCCAGGGTAGCTGGGGCCAACGTCCTGACTTTC
TRBJ2-3 TRBV20-1 TRBD2 . CSASGRTDTQYF TGCAGTGCTAGCGGGAGGACCGATACGCAGTATTTT
TRBJ2-5 TRBV25-1 TRBD1 many CASSELGGVETQYF TGTGCCAGCAGTGAATTAGGGGGCGTTGAGACCCAGTACTTC
TRBJ2-1 TRBV3-1 . . CASSQGRGPYNEQFF TGTGCCAGCAGCCAAGGGAGGGGCCCCTACAATGAGCAGTTCTTC
TRBJ2-2 TRBV15 . . CATSREGPTGSRTGELFF TGTGCCACCAGCAGAGAAGGCCCCACAGGGAGTCGGACCGGGGAGCTGTTTTTT
TRBJ2-1 TRBV11-2 TRBD2 . CASRSLAGVYNEQFF TGTGCCAGCAGGTCCCTAGCGGGAGTGTACAATGAGCAGTTCTTC
TRBJ2-3 TRBV20-1 TRBD2 many CSARTGGPGDTQYF TGCAGTGCCCGGACGGGGGGGCCGGGAGATACGCAGTATTTT
TRBJ2-7 TRBV20-1 . . CSSYGGTYEQYF TGCAGTTCCTACGGAGGTACCTACGAGCAGTACTTC
TRBJ2-1 TRBV4-3 . . CASSQEADSYNEQFF TGCGCCAGCAGCCAAGAAGCGGATAGCTACAATGAGCAGTTCTTC
TRBJ2-7 TRBV20-1 . . CSAWGDSNYEQYF TGCAGTGCGTGGGGGGACTCGAACTACGAGCAGTACTTC
TRBJ2-2 TRBV5-5 . few CASSLVQGTRTGELFF TGTGCCAGCAGCTTGGTTCAGGGGACGAGAACCGGGGAGCTGTTTTTT
TRBJ2-7 TRBV18 TRBD1 . CASSPLHGPPGQGTGEQYF TGTGCCAGCTCACCACTCCATGGACCACCGGGACAGGGGACAGGAGAGCAGTACTTC
TRBJ1-2 TRBV6-2/TRBV6-3 TRBD1 . CASSYTSTGDYGYTF TGTGCCAGCAGTTACACCTCGACAGGGGACTATGGCTACACCTTC
TRBJ1-2 TRBV27 . . CASSSGRGWYGYTF TGTGCCAGCAGTTCGGGGAGGGGTTGGTATGGCTACACCTTC
TRBJ2-2 TRBV7-8 . few CASARVIFTGELFF TGTGCCAGCGCCCGGGTGATATTCACCGGGGAGCTGTTTTTT
TRBJ2-5 TRBV20-1 . few CSLKPQQETQYF TGCAGTCTAAAGCCGCAACAAGAGACCCAGTACTTC
TRBJ2-5 TRBV5-5 . few CASSRPRGAEETQYF TGTGCCAGCAGCCGCCCCAGGGGGGCCGAAGAGACCCAGTACTTC
TRBJ2-2 TRBV12-3/TRBV12-4 TRBD2 . CASTEFSGRRSGELFF TGTGCCAGCACTGAATTTAGCGGGAGGCGATCCGGGGAGCTGTTTTTT
TRBJ2-5 TRBV7-3 . few CASSSGRSGETQYF TGTGCCAGCAGCTCCGGACGAAGCGGGGAGACCCAGTACTTC
TRBJ1-2 TRBV15 . . CATSRGDGYGYTF TGTGCCACCAGCAGGGGGGACGGCTATGGCTACACCTTC
TRBJ2-2 TRBV19 . . CASSPRLQSGELFF TGTGCCAGTAGTCCTCGACTTCAGTCCGGGGAGCTGTTTTTT
TRBJ2-7 TRBV28 TRBD2 . CASSLSSGLAGLSYEQYF TGTGCCAGCAGTTTATCCTCGGGACTAGCGGGATTAAGCTACGAGCAGTACTTC
TRBJ2-2 TRBV20-1 . . CSAPGSGELFF TGCAGTGCTCCGGGGTCCGGGGAGCTGTTTTTT
TRBJ2-7 TRBV5-5 TRBD1 . CASSRPRGNLGEQYF TGTGCCAGCAGCCGTCCCAGGGGGAACTTAGGAGAGCAGTACTTC
TRBJ2-1 TRBV27 TRBD2 few CASSLLSSGVYNEQFF TGTGCCAGCAGTTTATTGTCTAGCGGGGTATACAATGAGCAGTTCTTC
TRBJ2-2 TRBV29-1 . many CSVSRNAQPGELFF TGCAGCGTTTCGCGGAACGCTCAGCCGGGGGAGCTGTTTTTT
TRBJ2-1 TRBV4-3 TRBD2 few CASSLLLAGGVDEQFF TGCGCCAGCAGCCTCCTTCTAGCGGGAGGGGTGGATGAGCAGTTCTTC
TRBJ2-6 TRBV15 . . CATSRDKGVSGANVLTF TGTGCCACCAGCAGAGATAAAGGGGTCTCTGGGGCCAACGTCCTGACTTTC
TRBJ2-1 TRBV11-1 TRBD2 few CASSRRSPGTSDYNEQFF TGTGCCAGCAGCCGCCGGAGTCCCGGGACTAGCGACTACAATGAGCAGTTCTTC